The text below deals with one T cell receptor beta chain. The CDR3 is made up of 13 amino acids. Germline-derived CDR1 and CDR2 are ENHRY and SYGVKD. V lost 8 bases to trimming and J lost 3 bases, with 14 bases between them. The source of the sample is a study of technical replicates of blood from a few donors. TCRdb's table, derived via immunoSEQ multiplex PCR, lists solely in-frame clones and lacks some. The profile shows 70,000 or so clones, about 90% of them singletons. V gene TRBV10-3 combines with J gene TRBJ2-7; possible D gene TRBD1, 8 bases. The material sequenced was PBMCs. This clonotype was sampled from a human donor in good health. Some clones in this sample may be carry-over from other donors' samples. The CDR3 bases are TGTGCCATCGGGGGGGGGACAGGCTACGAGCAGTACTTC. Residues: CAIGGGTGYEQYF.